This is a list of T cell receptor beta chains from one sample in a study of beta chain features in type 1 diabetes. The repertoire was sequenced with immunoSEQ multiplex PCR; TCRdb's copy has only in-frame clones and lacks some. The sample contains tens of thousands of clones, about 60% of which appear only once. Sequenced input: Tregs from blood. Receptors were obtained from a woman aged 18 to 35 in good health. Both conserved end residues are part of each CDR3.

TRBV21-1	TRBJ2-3	CASSRGHRTDTQYF
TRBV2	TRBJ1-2	CASSRQGSYGYTF
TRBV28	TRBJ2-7	CASRPPGLAGSYEQYF
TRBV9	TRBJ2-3	CASSVRWGGTDTQYF
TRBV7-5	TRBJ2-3	CATLYQRGGSHTQYF
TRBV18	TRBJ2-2	CASSPLAFATGELFF
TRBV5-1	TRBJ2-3	CASSLAGTPSGQYF
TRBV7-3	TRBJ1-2	CASSLGTGGYGYTF
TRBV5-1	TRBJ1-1	CASMRASNTEAFF
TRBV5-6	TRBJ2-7	CASSPDAGAYEQYF
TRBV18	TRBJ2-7	CASSPGQNYEQYF
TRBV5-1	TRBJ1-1	CASSTGLLNTEAFF
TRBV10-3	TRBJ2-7	CAISGVYDEQYF
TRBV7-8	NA	CASSEGGVLYEQYF
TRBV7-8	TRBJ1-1	CASSRGDRATEAFF
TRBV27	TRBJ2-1	CASSFTGGITYNEQFF
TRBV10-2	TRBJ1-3	CASSSGGAGYFHSGNTIYF
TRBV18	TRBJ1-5	CASSPDRNQPQHF
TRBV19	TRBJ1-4	CASRNQGTNEKLFF
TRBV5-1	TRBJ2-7	CASSLTGSRGRLGEQYF
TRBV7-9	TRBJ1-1	CASSTAGGKAFF
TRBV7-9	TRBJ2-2	CASSLGLAGVAGELFF
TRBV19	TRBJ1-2	CASNHPGTSGGYTF
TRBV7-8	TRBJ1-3	CASSLTTGVGNTIYF
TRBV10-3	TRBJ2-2	CAISEAGFGGTGELFF
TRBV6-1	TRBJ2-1	CASSSGTLFFF
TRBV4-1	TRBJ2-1	CASSHAGLAGGTNEQFF
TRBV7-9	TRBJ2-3	CASSEGVWDTQYF
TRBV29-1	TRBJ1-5	CSVSDSYNQPQHF
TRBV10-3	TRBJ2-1	CAIRALRGEQFF
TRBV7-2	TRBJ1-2	CASSRNRDGYTF
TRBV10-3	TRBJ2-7	CAISDLARGVGEQYF